The source of this T cell receptor beta chain is a study of shared clonotypes between healthy human individuals. The naive CD8 fraction comprised CD45RO-negative cells positively selected for CCR7 and excluded terminally differentiated effector memory CD45RA+ cells. The method was immunoSEQ multiplex PCR; TCRdb's version includes in-frame clones alone and lacks a portion of them. The data contain about 580,000 clones, nearly 98% of them seen just once; the ten biggest clones take up more than 0.3%. Source material: naive CD8+ T cells sorted from blood. This clonotype was sampled from a man younger than 45 in good health.

The CDR3 nucleotides are TGTGCCAGCAACTCTCTCACGGGGGCGTTCACAGATACGCAGTATTTT. Its protein product is CASNSLTGAFTDTQYF. The chain employs TRBV27 and TRBJ2-3; either TRBD1 or TRBD2 may supply D (6 bases each). The ends were cut back, 7 bases at V and 2 bases at J, with 19 bases in the middle. The germline V gene has CDR1 MNHEY and CDR2 SMNVEV (reference sequence). CDR3 length: 16 residues.